The clone carrying this T cell receptor (beta chain) showed up many times. This sample's time point: sample taken at primary tumor resection. Whole RNA from tumor, nontumor lung or frozen PBMC was sequenced unsorted. From germline, CDR1 is SEHNR and CDR2 FQNEAQ (reference sequence). The CDR3 length is 14 residues. The V end lost 8 bases, the J end lost 2 bases, and 14 bases lay between the germline ends. TCRdb reprocessed the 5' RACE reads via MiXCR and lists one record per CDR3 protein. The sample carries 70,000 to 90,000 distinct CDR3 sequences, about an eighth recorded once. The sample originates from a study of spatial heterogeneity in lung cancer. At the level of the study: Detected sequences consistently included more beta-chain ones than alpha-chain ones.

The chain carries TRBV7-9 and TRBJ2-3; weak D call: TRBD2 (5 bases). This TCR derives from a male donor with early-stage non-small cell lung cancer. The starting material was PBMCs, obtained at surgery. The CDR3: CASRPQRFTDTQYF. CDR3 DNA: TGTGCCAGCCGGCCGCAGCGGTTCACAGATACGCAGTATTTT.